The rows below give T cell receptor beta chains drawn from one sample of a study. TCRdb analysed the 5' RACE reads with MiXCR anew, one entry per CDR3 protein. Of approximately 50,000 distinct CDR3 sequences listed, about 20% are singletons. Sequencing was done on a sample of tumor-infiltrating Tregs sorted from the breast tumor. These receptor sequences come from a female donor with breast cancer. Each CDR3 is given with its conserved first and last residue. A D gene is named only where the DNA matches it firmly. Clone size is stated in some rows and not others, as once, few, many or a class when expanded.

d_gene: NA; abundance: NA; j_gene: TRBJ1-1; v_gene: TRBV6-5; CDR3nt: TGTGCCCGCAGTTTCCACAGTGTGATGAACACTGACGCTTTCTTT; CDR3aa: CARSFHSVMNTDAFF
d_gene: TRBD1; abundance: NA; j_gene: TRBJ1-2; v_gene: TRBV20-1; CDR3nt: TGCAGTGCCCCGACAGGGAATGGCTATGGCTACACCTTC; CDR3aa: CSAPTGNGYGYTF
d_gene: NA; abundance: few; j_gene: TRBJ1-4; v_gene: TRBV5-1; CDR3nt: TGCGCCAGCAGCCCTGGAGGATTAACGGAAAAACTGTTTTTT; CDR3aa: CASSPGGLTEKLFF
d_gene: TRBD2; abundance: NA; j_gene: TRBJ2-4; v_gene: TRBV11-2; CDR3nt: TGTGCCAGCAGCTCGGGGGACTTGAGCGGGAGGGCCAAGGACATTCAGTACTTC; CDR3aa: CASSSGDLSGRAKDIQYF
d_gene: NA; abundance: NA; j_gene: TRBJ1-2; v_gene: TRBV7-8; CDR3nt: TGTGCCAGCAGCTTATCCCGTAACTATGGCTACACCTTC; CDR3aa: CASSLSRNYGYTF
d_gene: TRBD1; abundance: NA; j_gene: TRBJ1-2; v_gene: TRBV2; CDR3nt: TGTGCCAGCAACCAACAGGGGGGATGGAGGGGCTACACCTTC; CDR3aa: CASNQQGGWRGYTF
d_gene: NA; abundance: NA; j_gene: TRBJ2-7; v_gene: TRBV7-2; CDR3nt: TGTGCCAGCAGTCGCAGGACCTACGAGCAGTACTTC; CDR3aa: CASSRRTYEQYF
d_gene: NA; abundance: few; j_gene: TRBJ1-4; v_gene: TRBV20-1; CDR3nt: TGCAGTGCTAGGAAGGGGCAGGGTGATGAAAAACTGTTTTTT; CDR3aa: CSARKGQGDEKLFF
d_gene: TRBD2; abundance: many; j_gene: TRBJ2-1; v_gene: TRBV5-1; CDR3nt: TGCGCCAGCAGCTTGGAGGGACTAGCCGAAAAGCAGTTCTTC; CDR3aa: CASSLEGLAEKQFF
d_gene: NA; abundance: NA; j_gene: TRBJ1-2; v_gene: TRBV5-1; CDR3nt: TGCGCCAGCAGCTTGGGCCCCAGTGATAGAGACTATGGCTACACCTTC; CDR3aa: CASSLGPSDRDYGYTF
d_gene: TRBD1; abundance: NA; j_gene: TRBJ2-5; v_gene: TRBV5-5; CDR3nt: TGTGCCAGCACCCTGACCCACCGACAGGGCCGGTACCTGGGGGAAGAGACCCAGTACTTC; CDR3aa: CASTLTHRQGRYLGEETQYF